The present T cell receptor beta chain was sequenced within a study of shared clonotypes between healthy human individuals. Looking at the study overall: CD4 naive cells filled three plates per donor, CD4 memory three, CD8 naive two and CD8 memory one.

This CDR3 has 16 amino acids. CDR1 is MNHNY, CDR2 SVGAGI, per germline (reference sequence). V shed 0 bases and J 10 bases; nucleotides not matched to a gene: 8. Study-level findings and limits: The sole specimen, blood, was sampled, and tissue repertoires likely differ.

Repertoires were generated with immunoSEQ multiplex PCR, while TCRdb's copy carries only in-frame clones and drops some. The sample shows nearly 2 million clones, over 85% of them seen only once. In the case of this clone: The antigen remains unidentified.

Naive CD8 cells lacked CD45RO and underwent positive selection for CCR7, leaving out terminally differentiated effector memory CD45RA+ cells. The TCR originated in a man in his late teens or twenties in good health. The chain joins TRBV6-6 to TRBJ1-6; 8 bases align to TRBD1. The sample taken for sequencing was naive CD8+ T cells sorted from blood. CDR3 protein: CASSYSSTGGESPLHF. The CDR3 nucleotides read TGTGCCAGCAGTTACTCGAGTACAGGGGGAGAATCACCCCTCCACTTT.